These 10 T cell receptor beta chains were sequenced from one sample in a study of blood T cell repertoires in COVID-19. Method: immunoSEQ multiplex PCR; TCRdb's copy keeps in-frame clones and lacks some. The table has hundreds of thousands of clones, approximately 80% seen once. Source material: peripheral blood. Receptor source: a man aged 25 to 40 with active or convalescent COVID-19.

In this sample, this clone turned up once. CDR3 region: CASSPRQGENYGYTF. The CDR3 nucleotides read TGTGCCAGCAGTCCCCGACAGGGGGAAAACTATGGCTACACCTTC. V usage is TRBV6-5 and J usage is TRBJ1-2; 9 bases line up with TRBD1. Trimming cost V 5 bases and J 2 bases; bases outside gene matches: 6. The CDR3 length is 15 residues. Germline V gene sequence: CDR1 MNHEY, CDR2 SVGAGI.

The chain is built from TRBV4-2 and TRBJ1-1, with D maybe TRBD1 (6 bases). The CDR3 length is 14 residues. CDR1 and CDR2 (germline): LGHNA, YNFKEQ. V was shortened by 0 bases and J by 4 bases, with 9 bases between the two germline ends. The CDR3 sequence is CASSQENRVTEAFF. Written as DNA, the CDR3 is TGTGCCAGCAGCCAAGAGAACAGGGTCACTGAAGCTTTCTTT.

The chain links TRBV28 to TRBJ1-1; 7 bases are shared with TRBD1. J lost 4 bases, V lost 6 bases, and 5 bases had no gene match. Per germline, CDR1 MDHEN and CDR2 SYDVKM. The CDR3 spans 13 residues. Here the CDR3 reads CASSKQGRTEAFF. CDR3 DNA: TGTGCCAGCAGCAAACAGGGGCGCACTGAAGCTTTCTTT.

CDR3 region: CASSFGQGGGYTF. For the CDR3, the DNA is TGTGCCAGCAGCTTCGGACAGGGGGGTGGCTACACCTTC. J is TRBJ1-2 and V is TRBV7-2; 10 bases are a match to TRBD1. Germline V lookup: CDR1 SGHTA, CDR2 FQGNSA. V was pared by 3 bases and J by 7 bases, with 2 bases of the junction left unmatched. CDR3 length equals 13 residues.

The V and J genes are TRBV21-1 and TRBJ2-5; the table names TRBD2, a call not compared with the DNA. TRBV21-1 is a recognized pseudogene. This CDR3 has 14 residues. CDR3 coding DNA: TGTGCCAGCAGACTCGCTGGGGGGCAAGAGACCCAGTACTTC. Protein product: CASRLAGGQETQYF.

Concerning this clone itself: This same CDR3 is encoded by further DNA sequences in the sample. CDR3 in DNA: TGTGCCAGTAGTATCGACCCAGGGCAGAACACTGAAGCTTTCTTT. This codes for CASSIDPGQNTEAFF. The chain is built from TRBV19 and TRBJ1-1; perhaps TRBD1 as D (5 bases). The V gene's germline CDR1 is LNHDA and CDR2 SQIVND (reference sequence). Trimming pared 3 bases from V and 1 base from J, leaving 12 bases between. The CDR3 is 15 residues long.

V gene TRBV9 combines with J gene TRBJ1-1; 9 bases line up with TRBD1. V lost 3 bases and J lost 6; bases outside the gene matches: 6. Germline V gives CDR1 SGDLS, CDR2 YYNGEE. The CDR3 has 14 residues. The CDR3 DNA sequence: TGTGCCAGCAGCGAATTACAGGGGGCCCCTGAAGCTTTCTTT. This codes for CASSELQGAPEAFF.

This clone has just a few counts. V is TRBV7-9 and J is TRBJ1-1, with 8 positions matching TRBD1. The CDR3 is 14 residues long. J lost 4 bases, V lost 4 bases, and 5 bases had no gene match. CDR1 and CDR2 (germline): SEHNR, FQNEAQ (reference sequence). The CDR3 reads CASSSTGGRTEAFF. CDR3 nucleotides: TGTGCCAGCAGCTCTACAGGGGGTCGCACTGAAGCTTTCTTT. Full variable domain (missing parts from reference TRBV7-9 and TRBJ1-1): DTGVSQNPRHKITKRGQNVTFRCDPISEHNRLYWYRQTLGQGPEFLTYFQNEAQLEKSRLLSDRFSAERPKGSFSTLEIQRTEQGDSAMYLCASSSTGGRTEAFFGQGTRLTVV.

The rearrangement joins TRBV7-2 to TRBJ2-5; 11 positions agree with TRBD2. Germline assignment: CDR1 SGHTA and CDR2 FQGNSA. Trimming took 7 bases from V and 5 from J; bases not matched to a gene: 15. The CDR3 extends over 17 amino acids. The CDR3: CASTPGGSGGARETQYF. CDR3 coding DNA: TGTGCCAGCACCCCGGGAGGTAGCGGGGGGGCAAGGGAGACCCAGTACTTC.

The chain is built from TRBV2 and TRBJ2-3; perhaps TRBD1 as D (7 bases). V dropped 7 bases and J dropped 5 bases, with 19 bases sitting between them. Germline V lookup: CDR1 SNHLY, CDR2 FYNNEI. The CDR3 is made up of 15 amino acids. The CDR3 DNA sequence: TGTGCCAGCACCGACGGAGGGGGCCGGGTAGATACGCAGTATTTT. Translated, it gives CASTDGGGRVDTQYF.